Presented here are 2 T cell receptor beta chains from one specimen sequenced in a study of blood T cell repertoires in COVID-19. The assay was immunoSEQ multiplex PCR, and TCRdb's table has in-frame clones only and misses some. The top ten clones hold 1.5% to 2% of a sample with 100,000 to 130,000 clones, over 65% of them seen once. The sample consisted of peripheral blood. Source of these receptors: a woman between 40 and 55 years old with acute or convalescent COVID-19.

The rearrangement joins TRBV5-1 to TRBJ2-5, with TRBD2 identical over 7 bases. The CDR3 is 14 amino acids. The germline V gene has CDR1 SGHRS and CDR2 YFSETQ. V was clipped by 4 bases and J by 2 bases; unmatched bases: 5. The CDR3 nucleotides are TGCGCCAGCAGCCACGGGACTACACAAGAGACCCAGTACTTC. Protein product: CASSHGTTQETQYF.

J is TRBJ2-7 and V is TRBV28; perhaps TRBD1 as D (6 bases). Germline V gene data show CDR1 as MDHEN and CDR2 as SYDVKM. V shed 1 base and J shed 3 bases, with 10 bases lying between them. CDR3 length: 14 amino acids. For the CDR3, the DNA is TGTGCCAGCAGTTTATCTGACAGGATCTACGAGCAGTACTTC. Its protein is CASSLSDRIYEQYF.